The 31 T cell receptor beta chains in this list originate from one sample, sequenced in a study of blood T cell repertoires in COVID-19. Produced via immunoSEQ multiplex PCR; TCRdb's table is partial and in-frame only. The sample has some 150,000 clones, 75% to 85% seen once; the top ten hold about 8.9%. Material for sequencing was peripheral blood. These receptors were collected from a woman aged 45-60 years with acute or convalescent COVID-19.

With respect to this clone: The sample contains more than one DNA sequence encoding this CDR3. This chain joins TRBV7-2 and TRBJ1-2, with 9 bases that match TRBD1. The germline V gene encodes CDR1 SGHTA and CDR2 FQGNSA. CDR3 size: 14 residues. J was trimmed by 4 bases and V by 5 bases; bases with no gene match: 5. CDR3 nucleotide sequence: TGTGCCAGCAGCCCACAGGGGGCCGGCTATGGCTACACCTTC. Translation gives CASSPQGAGYGYTF.

V usage is TRBV5-5 and J usage is TRBJ2-1, with TRBD2 as a possible D gene (7 bases). V gave up 4 bases and J gave up 3 bases, with 14 bases separating them. The length of the CDR3 is 15 residues. Germline V gene sequence: CDR1 SGHKS, CDR2 YYEKEE (reference sequence). The chain's CDR3 is CASSHGGGIYNEQFF. CDR3 nucleotide sequence: TGTGCCAGCAGCCATGGCGGGGGCATCTACAATGAGCAGTTCTTC.

V is TRBV7-9 and J is TRBJ2-3, with D possibly being TRBD2 (6 bases). The CDR3 length is 14 residues. The V gene's germline CDR1 is SEHNR and CDR2 FQNEAQ (reference sequence). Trimming left V 5 bases short and J 1 base short, with 10 bases between. The CDR3 DNA reads as TGTGCCAGCAGCCCCTCGGGGGGCACAGATACGCAGTATTTT. Amino acid sequence: CASSPSGGTDTQYF.

The J gene is TRBJ2-4, the V gene TRBV7-2; 8 bases align to TRBD1. The CDR3 is 14 residues long. V lost 5 bases to trimming and J lost 8 bases; unmatched junction nucleotides: 8. The germline V gene encodes CDR1 SGHTA and CDR2 FQGNSA. The CDR3 sequence: CASSPQGAVDIQYF. CDR3 nucleotides: TGTGCCAGCAGCCCGCAGGGGGCGGTGGACATTCAGTACTTC.

The chain links TRBV7-9 to TRBJ1-5, with TRBD1 as a possible D gene (6 bases). Trimming shortened V by 5 bases and J by 2 bases, and 22 bases separated the two germline ends. The length of the CDR3 is 18 residues. CDR1 is SEHNR, CDR2 FQNEAQ, per germline (reference sequence). CDR3 sequence (DNA): TGTGCCAGCAGCCCCCGACTCCCGAGACAGGTAGGCAATCAGCCCCAGCATTTT. Translating it yields CASSPRLPRQVGNQPQHF.

This clone turned up a few times. The rearrangement uses TRBV19 and TRBJ1-2; D is unclear. The CDR3 has 15 amino acids. Trimming stripped 0 bases from V and 2 bases from J, with 10 bases between. From germline, CDR1 is LNHDA and CDR2 SQIVND (reference sequence). The CDR3: CASSIDAALNYGYTF. The CDR3 DNA sequence: TGTGCCAGTAGTATAGATGCGGCCTTAAACTATGGCTACACCTTC.

This clone was found a few times. This sequence joins TRBV7-2 and TRBJ2-2; D possibly corresponds to TRBD1 (5 bases). The V end lost 5 bases, the J end lost 1 base, and 8 bases lay between the germline ends. The CDR3 totals 14 residues. Looked up from germline, CDR1 is SGHTA and CDR2 is FQGNSA. The CDR3 here is CASSQDRNTGELFF. The CDR3, as DNA: TGTGCCAGCAGCCAAGACAGGAACACCGGGGAGCTGTTTTTT.

This chain connects TRBV18 to TRBJ1-1; possible D gene TRBD1, 6 bases. V lost 4 bases and J 1 base, leaving 13 bases between the germline ends. Germline V lookup: CDR1 KGHSH, CDR2 LQKENI. This CDR3 has 15 amino acids. The CDR3 coding sequence is TGTGCCAGCTCACGACCAGACAGGAGGAACACTGAAGCTTTCTTT. Amino acids: CASSRPDRRNTEAFF.

The chain joins TRBV12-2 to TRBJ2-2; the table's D call TRBD1 went unverified against the DNA. TRBV12-2 is a recognized pseudogene. The CDR3 has 19 residues. The CDR3 sequence: CASRSPAAEGQGDTGELFF. The CDR3 DNA reads as TGTGCAAGTCGCTCACCGGCCGCCGAGGGACAGGGGGACACCGGGGAGCTGTTTTTT.

This clone occurred a few times. The chain recombines TRBV15 with TRBJ2-3, with a possible D match to TRBD2 (5 bases). Germline CDR1 and CDR2: LNHNV and YYDKDF (reference sequence). V was clipped by 3 bases and J by 0 bases, with 13 bases between them. This CDR3 contains 16 residues. For the CDR3, the DNA is TGTGCCACCAGCAGCGGGAACTCTTTAAGCACAGATACGCAGTATTTT. Its translation: CATSSGNSLSTDTQYF.

The chain couples TRBV19 to TRBJ1-5, with 9 bases aligning to TRBD1. This CDR3 spans 13 amino acids. The germline V gene has CDR1 LNHDA and CDR2 SQIVND (reference sequence). V lost 4 bases to trimming and J lost 5 bases; unmatched junction nucleotides: 0. The CDR3 DNA is TGTGCCAGTAGTAGGACAGGGGATCAGCCCCAGCATTTT. It is translated as CASSRTGDQPQHF.

This chain uses TRBV28 with TRBJ1-1; 7 bases align to TRBD1. V gave up 7 bases and J gave up 0 bases; unmatched junction bases: 5. This CDR3 contains 14 residues. CDR1 is MDHEN, CDR2 SYDVKM, per germline. This chain's CDR3 is CASILGQMNTEAFF. The CDR3 coding sequence is TGTGCCAGCATCCTGGGACAGATGAACACTGAAGCTTTCTTT.

The V gene is TRBV5-1, the J gene TRBJ1-1; 8 bases map to TRBD1. The CDR3 is 17 residues long. V lost 2 bases and J lost 1; bases outside the gene matches: 10. CDR1 SGHRS and CDR2 YFSETQ come from the germline V gene. The CDR3 DNA follows: TGCGCCAGCAGCTTACGGACAGGGATTACGGCGAACACTGAAGCTTTCTTT. Its translation is CASSLRTGITANTEAFF.

This chain links TRBV5-1 with TRBJ2-1; 9 bases match TRBD2. The CDR3 consists of 18 residues. The V gene's germline CDR1 is SGHRS and CDR2 YFSETQ. With V trimmed by 0 bases and J by 2 bases, 9 bases remained unmatched. Here the CDR3 DNA reads TGCGCCAGCAGCTTGGGGGGGCTAGCGGGGATCGCCTACAATGAGCAGTTCTTC. Protein product: CASSLGGLAGIAYNEQFF.

This chain connects TRBV7-3 to TRBJ2-2, with 12 bases aligning to TRBD2. CDR3 size: 15 residues. Germline CDR1 reads SGHTA; CDR2 reads FQGTGA. Trimming at V came to 4 bases and at J to 5 bases, leaving 2 bases not matched to a gene. The CDR3 loop is CASSSGLAGTGELFF. CDR3 coding DNA: TGTGCCAGCAGCTCAGGACTAGCGGGAACCGGGGAGCTGTTTTTT.

The chain is built from TRBV5-6 and TRBJ1-5; 8 nucleotides agree with TRBD1. CDR3 length: 15 amino acids. Germline CDR1 and CDR2: SGHDT and YYEEEE. Trimming removed 4 bases from V and 6 bases from J; junction bases left unmatched: 9. CDR3 sequence reads: CASSGPDRVAQPQHF. The CDR3 bases are TGTGCCAGCAGCGGCCCGGACAGGGTCGCTCAGCCCCAGCATTTT.

This rearrangement joins TRBV24-1 to TRBJ1-5; 10 bases map to TRBD1. The V gene end was trimmed by 3 bases and the J gene end by 7 bases; junction bases not matched to a gene: 8. Germline CDR1 is KGHDR and CDR2 is SFDVKD. The CDR3 length is 16 residues. CDR3 sequence reads: CATSDPGTGVGQPQHF. CDR3 nucleotide sequence: TGTGCCACCAGTGATCCCGGGACAGGGGTAGGGCAGCCCCAGCATTTT.

This clone was detected many times. The same CDR3 is also encoded by other DNA sequences in this sample. The CDR3 protein is CASSLDMNTEAFF. The CDR3 DNA sequence: TGTGCCAGCAGCTTAGATATGAACACTGAAGCTTTCTTT. The genes are TRBV7-9 and TRBJ1-1; D is unresolved. V was pared by 1 base and J by 0 bases, with 3 bases between. This CDR3 has 13 amino acids. Germline CDR1 SEHNR, CDR2 FQNEAQ (reference sequence). The variable domain in full, with the rest retrieved from reference TRBV7-9 and TRBJ1-1, is DTGVSQNPRHKITKRGQNVTFRCDPISEHNRLYWYRQTLGQGPEFLTYFQNEAQLEKSRLLSDRFSAERPKGSFSTLEIQRTEQGDSAMYLCASSLDMNTEAFFGQGTRLTVV.

Turning to this clone: No conserved phenylalanine or tryptophan is present at the end of the CDR3, so a read error is the likely explanation. It is unclear where the CDR3 begins or ends on the DNA, so no DNA is shown, and the CDR3 is as TCRdb lists it. The gene calls are TRBV7-2 and TRBJ1-6; whether TRBD1, the table's D call, matches the DNA was not checked. Germline V CDR1 and CDR2: SGHTA, FQGNSA. The CDR3 has 12 amino acids, counting both end residues. The CDR3: CASSFRQNRDRL.

This rearrangement joins TRBV5-6 to TRBJ1-2, with 7 bases fitting TRBD1. Germline CDR1 and CDR2: SGHDT and YYEEEE. V shed 1 base and J 8 bases; nucleotides not matched to a gene: 2. The CDR3 is 12 amino acids. Written as DNA, the CDR3 is TGTGCCAGCAGCTTGACAGGGGTAGGCTACACCTTC. Protein: CASSLTGVGYTF.

This clone appeared once. The chain employs TRBV11-3 and TRBJ2-6, with D possibly matching TRBD1 (6 bases). Germline values: CDR1 SGHNT, CDR2 YENEEA. CDR3 length: 17 amino acids. Trimming took off 4 bases at V and 3 bases at J, with 16 bases between the two ends. CDR3 sequence reads: CASSYHSTGGGANVLTF. The CDR3 coding sequence is TGTGCCAGCAGCTATCATTCGACAGGTGGTGGGGCCAACGTCCTGACTTTC.

The J gene is TRBJ2-1, the V gene TRBV27, with D perhaps TRBD2 (6 bases). Germline CDR1 MNHEY, CDR2 SMNVEV (reference sequence). The CDR3 sequence is 14 residues long. Trimming stripped 6 bases from V and 1 base from J, with 10 bases between. CDR3 loop: CASRWRASYNEQFF. The DNA of the CDR3 is TGTGCCAGCAGATGGAGGGCGTCCTACAATGAGCAGTTCTTC.

The chain links TRBV5-1 to TRBJ1-2; TRBD1 agrees at 7 bases. The CDR3 runs 14 residues. V gave up 0 bases and J gave up 6 bases; unmatched junction bases: 5. In germline, CDR1 is SGHRS, CDR2 YFSETQ. The CDR3 DNA reads as TGCGCCAGCAGCTTGGGGGACAGTGGGAATGGCTACACCTTC. Its translation: CASSLGDSGNGYTF.

This chain uses TRBV18 with TRBJ1-1; tentative D call: TRBD1 (6 bases). Germline CDR1 is KGHSH and CDR2 is LQKENI. CDR3 length: 13 amino acids. V shed 3 bases and J shed 8 bases, with 13 bases lying between them. The CDR3 nucleotides read TGTGCCAGCTCACCTATAACAGGGACAGAAGCTTTCTTT. This gives the protein CASSPITGTEAFF.

In its sample, this clone was seen a few times. The gene calls are TRBV30 and TRBJ1-5; D possibly corresponds to TRBD1 (5 bases). The CDR3 totals 15 residues. Germline assignment: CDR1 GTSNPN and CDR2 SVGIG (reference sequence). The V and J ends lost 5 bases and 0 bases respectively, with 14 bases between them. CDR3 coding DNA: TGTGCCTGGCGGGGGGATCCTTATAGCAATCAGCCCCAGCATTTT. Translation: CAWRGDPYSNQPQHF.

This rearrangement joins TRBV5-5 to TRBJ1-1; a possible D gene is TRBD1 (5 bases). Trimming pared 3 bases from V and 0 bases from J, leaving 15 bases between. CDR3 length: 16 amino acids. Germline V CDR1 and CDR2: SGHKS, YYEKEE (reference sequence). The CDR3 sequence: CASSSPVGGMNTEAFF. In nucleotides, the CDR3 is TGTGCCAGCAGCTCGCCGGTGGGGGGGATGAACACTGAAGCTTTCTTT.

V and J are TRBV4-3 and TRBJ2-5, with D possibly matching TRBD2 (5 bases). V shed 2 bases and J shed 0 bases, with 16 bases lying between them. The CDR3 spans 17 residues. CDR1 is LGHNA, CDR2 YSLEER, per germline. The CDR3, as DNA: TGCGCCAGCAGCCAACGTACGGGGTTTGGGGACCAAGAGACCCAGTACTTC. Encoded protein: CASSQRTGFGDQETQYF.

The rearrangement joins TRBV7-3 to TRBJ1-6; 9 positions agree with TRBD1. The V and J ends lost 6 bases and 4 bases, in that order; junction bases with no gene match: 4. The V gene's germline CDR1 is SGHTA and CDR2 FQGTGA. The CDR3 totals 15 residues. The CDR3, as DNA: TGTGCCAGCAGTGAACAGGGGGCATATAATTCACCCCTCCACTTT. It codes for CASSEQGAYNSPLHF.

The V and J genes are TRBV6-6 and TRBJ1-3, with D maybe TRBD1 (6 bases). The CDR3 sequence is 15 residues long. V was clipped by 4 bases and J by 3 bases, with 13 bases between them. Per the germline V gene, CDR1 is MNHNY and CDR2 is SVGAGI (reference sequence). The CDR3 here is CASSFQQGIGNTIYF. The CDR3 DNA is TGTGCCAGCAGTTTCCAACAGGGAATTGGAAACACCATATATTTT.

This CDR3 is CASSLRQFQTNEKLFF. CDR3 nucleotide sequence: TGTGCCAGCAGCCTAAGACAGTTCCAAACTAATGAAAAACTGTTTTTT. The V gene is TRBV5-4, the J gene TRBJ1-4; D may be TRBD1 (5 bases). CDR3 length equals 16 residues. Germline loops: CDR1 SGHNT, CDR2 YYREEE (reference sequence). Deletions cut 4 bases from V and 1 base from J, with 14 bases between.

This rearrangement joins TRBV6-5 to TRBJ2-1; 8 nucleotides match TRBD2. The ends lost 6 bases at V and 3 bases at J; junction bases unmatched: 7. The CDR3 is 15 residues long. Germline loops: CDR1 MNHEY, CDR2 SVGAGI. CDR3 sequence (DNA): TGTGCCAGCAGCCTCCTAGCGGGTAGCTACAATGAGCAGTTCTTC. Amino acid sequence: CASSLLAGSYNEQFF.